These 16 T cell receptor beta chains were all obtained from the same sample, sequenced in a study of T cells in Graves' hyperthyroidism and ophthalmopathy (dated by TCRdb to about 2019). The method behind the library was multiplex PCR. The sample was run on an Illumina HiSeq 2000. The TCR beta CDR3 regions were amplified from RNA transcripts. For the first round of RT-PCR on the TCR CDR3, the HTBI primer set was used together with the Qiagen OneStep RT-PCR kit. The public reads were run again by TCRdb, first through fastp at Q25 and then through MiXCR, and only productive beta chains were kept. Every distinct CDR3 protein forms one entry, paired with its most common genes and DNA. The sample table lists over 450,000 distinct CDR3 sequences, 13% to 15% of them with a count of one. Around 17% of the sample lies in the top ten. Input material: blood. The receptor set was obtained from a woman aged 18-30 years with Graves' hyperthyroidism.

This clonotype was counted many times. In nucleotides, the CDR3 is TGTGCCAGCAGACCAACTAGCGGGAGGGCCATTCAGTACTTC. This encodes CASRPTSGRAIQYF. The chain employs TRBV12-3 or TRBV12-4 and TRBJ2-4; 13 nucleotides line up with TRBD2. J was trimmed by 9 bases and V by 6 bases; bases with no gene match: 5. The CDR3 sequence is 14 residues long.

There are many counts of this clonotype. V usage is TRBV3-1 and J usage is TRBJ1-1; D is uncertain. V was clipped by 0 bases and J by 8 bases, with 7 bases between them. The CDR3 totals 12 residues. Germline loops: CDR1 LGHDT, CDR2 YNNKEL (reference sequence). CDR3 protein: CASSQDPAEAFF. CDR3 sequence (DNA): TGTGCCAGCAGCCAAGATCCAGCAGAAGCTTTCTTT.

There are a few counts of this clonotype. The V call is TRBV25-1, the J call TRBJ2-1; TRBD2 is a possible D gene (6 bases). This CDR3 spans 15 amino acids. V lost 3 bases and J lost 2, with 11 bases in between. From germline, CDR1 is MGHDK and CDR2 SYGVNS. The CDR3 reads CASSEIAEPYNEQFF. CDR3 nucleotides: TGTGCCAGCAGTGAGATAGCGGAACCCTACAATGAGCAGTTCTTC.

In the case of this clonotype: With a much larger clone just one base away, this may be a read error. The CDR3: CSATAAGDEQHF. DNA of the CDR3: TGCAGTGCTACTGCGGCGGGAGACGAGCAGCACTTC. This chain joins TRBV20-1 and TRBJ2-7, with 7 positions matching TRBD2. Germline CDR1 reads DFQATT; CDR2 reads SNEGSKA (reference sequence). The CDR3 sequence is 12 residues long.

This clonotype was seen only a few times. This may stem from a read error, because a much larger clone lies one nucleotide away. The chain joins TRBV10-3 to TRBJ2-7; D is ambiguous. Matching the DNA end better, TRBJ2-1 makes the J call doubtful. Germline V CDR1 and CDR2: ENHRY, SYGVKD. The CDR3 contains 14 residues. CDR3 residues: CAISDGVSTYEQFF. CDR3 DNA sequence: TGTGCCATCAGTGATGGGGTCTCGACCTACGAGCAGTTCTTC.

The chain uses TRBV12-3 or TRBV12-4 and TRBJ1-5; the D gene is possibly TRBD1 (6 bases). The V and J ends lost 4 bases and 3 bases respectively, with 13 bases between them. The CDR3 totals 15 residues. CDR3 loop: CASSWGGGDNQPQHF. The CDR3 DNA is TGTGCCAGCAGTTGGGGGGGCGGGGACAATCAGCCCCAGCATTTT.

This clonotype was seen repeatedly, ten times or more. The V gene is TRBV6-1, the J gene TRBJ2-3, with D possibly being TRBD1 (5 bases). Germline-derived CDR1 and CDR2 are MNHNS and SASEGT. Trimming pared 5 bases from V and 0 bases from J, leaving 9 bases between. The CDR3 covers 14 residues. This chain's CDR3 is CASSQTASTDTQYF. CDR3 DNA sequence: TGTGCCAGCAGTCAGACAGCGAGCACAGATACGCAGTATTTT.

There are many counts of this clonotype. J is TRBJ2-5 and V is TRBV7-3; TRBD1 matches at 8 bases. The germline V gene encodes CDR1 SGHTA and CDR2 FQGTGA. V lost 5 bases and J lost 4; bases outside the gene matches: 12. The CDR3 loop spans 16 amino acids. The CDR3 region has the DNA TGTGCCAGCAGCCCACAGCCTCAGGGGGCTCGAGAGACCCAGTACTTC. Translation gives CASSPQPQGARETQYF.

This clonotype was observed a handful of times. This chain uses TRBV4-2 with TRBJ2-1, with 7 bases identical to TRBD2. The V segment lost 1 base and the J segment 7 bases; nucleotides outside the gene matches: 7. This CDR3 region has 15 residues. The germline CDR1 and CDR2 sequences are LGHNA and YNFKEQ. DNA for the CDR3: TGTGCCAGCAGCCAAGTTGCTAGCGGCTTGAATGAGCAGTTCTTC. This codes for CASSQVASGLNEQFF.

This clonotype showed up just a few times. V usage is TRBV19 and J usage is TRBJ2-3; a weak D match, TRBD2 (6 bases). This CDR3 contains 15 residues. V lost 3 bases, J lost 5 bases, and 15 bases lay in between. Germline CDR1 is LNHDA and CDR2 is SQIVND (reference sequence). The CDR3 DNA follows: TGTGCCAGTAGTATGCGAGGGAGGCCCGGAGATACGCAGTATTTT. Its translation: CASSMRGRPGDTQYF.

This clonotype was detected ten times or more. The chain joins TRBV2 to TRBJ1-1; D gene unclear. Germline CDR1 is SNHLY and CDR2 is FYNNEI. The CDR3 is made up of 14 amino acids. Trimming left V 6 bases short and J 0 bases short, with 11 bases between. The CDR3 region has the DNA TGTGCCAGCAGACGAACAGAGTTGAACACTGAAGCTTTCTTT. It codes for CASRRTELNTEAFF.

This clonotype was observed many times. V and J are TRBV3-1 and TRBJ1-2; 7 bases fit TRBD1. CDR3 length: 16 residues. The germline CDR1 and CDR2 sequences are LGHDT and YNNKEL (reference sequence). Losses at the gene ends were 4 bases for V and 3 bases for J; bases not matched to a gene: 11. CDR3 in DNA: TGTGCCAGCAGCCTCCAAGGGTGGACAGGAGACTATGGCTACACCTTC. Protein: CASSLQGWTGDYGYTF.

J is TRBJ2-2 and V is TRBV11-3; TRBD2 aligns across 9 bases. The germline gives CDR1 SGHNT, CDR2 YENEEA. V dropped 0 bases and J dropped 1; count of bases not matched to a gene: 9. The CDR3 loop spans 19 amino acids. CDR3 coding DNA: TGTGCCAGCAGCTTAGAAAGGGTAGCGGGAGTGTGGAACACCGGGGAGCTGTTTTTT. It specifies CASSLERVAGVWNTGELFF.

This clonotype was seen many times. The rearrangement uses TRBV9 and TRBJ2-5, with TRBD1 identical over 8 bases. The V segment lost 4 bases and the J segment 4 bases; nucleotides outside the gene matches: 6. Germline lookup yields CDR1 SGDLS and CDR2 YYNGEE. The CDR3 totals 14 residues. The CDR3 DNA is TGTGCCAGCAGCCAGGGGGCGGGACCAGAGACCCAGTACTTC. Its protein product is CASSQGAGPETQYF.

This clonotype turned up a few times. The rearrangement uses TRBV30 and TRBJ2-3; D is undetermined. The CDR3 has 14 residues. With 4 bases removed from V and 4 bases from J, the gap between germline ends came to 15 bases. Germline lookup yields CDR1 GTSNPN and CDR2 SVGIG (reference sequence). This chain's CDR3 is CAWTSQSAADTQYF. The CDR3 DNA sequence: TGTGCCTGGACTAGTCAGAGCGCCGCAGATACGCAGTATTTT.

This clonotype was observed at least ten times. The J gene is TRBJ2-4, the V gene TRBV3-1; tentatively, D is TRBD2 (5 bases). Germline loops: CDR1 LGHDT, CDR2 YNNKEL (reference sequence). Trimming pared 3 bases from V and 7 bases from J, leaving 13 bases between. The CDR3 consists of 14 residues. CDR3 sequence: CASSQTGKQNIQYF. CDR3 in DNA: TGTGCCAGCAGCCAGACGGGGAAACAGAACATTCAGTACTTC.